This T cell receptor beta chain is from a study of OX40 agonist ivuxolimab in advanced cancers. Across the whole study: Dose-escalation patients were diagnosed with hepatocellular carcinoma, melanoma, renal cell cancer or head and neck cancer.

Sequenced by immunoSEQ multiplex PCR; TCRdb stores in-frame clones only, minus some. Of about 79,000 clones detected, 85% to 90% appear once; the ten largest clones hold approximately 12%. CDR1 SGHDT and CDR2 YYEEEE come from the germline V gene. The CDR3 loop spans 16 amino acids. The V end lost 1 base, the J end lost 7 bases, and 20 bases lay between the germline ends. About this clone itself: Its antigen remains unknown.

Whole-study results and caveats: Clonal expansion was seen in CD4+ and CD8+ blood T cells by week 6 at 0.1 to 3.0 mg/kg.

Sequencing used CD4+ or CD8+ T cells sorted from blood, obtained in a trial of the OX40 agonist ivuxolimab. The sequence came from an adult with an advanced solid tumor such as melanoma, head and neck, liver or kidney cancer. This rearrangement joins TRBV5-6 to TRBJ1-2; D possibly corresponds to TRBD1 (5 bases). The CDR3 bases are TGTGCCAGCAGCTTGCCCGGGACCATGGTATTAGGTGGCTACACCTTC. Translated: CASSLPGTMVLGGYTF.